Included here is one T cell receptor (beta chain) sequence, with context. V lost 5 bases, J lost 1 base, and 5 bases lay in between. This CDR3 comprises 12 residues. The V gene's germline CDR1 is KGHSH and CDR2 LQKENI. The source of the sample is a study of blood T cell repertoires in COVID-19. About the research overall: Sites across the United States, Italy and Spain contributed samples from acute and convalescent COVID-19. From T cells, B-cell-depleted T cells, or PBMCs came the material, which was cDNA or gDNA.

Profiled with immunoSEQ multiplex PCR; TCRdb holds only in-frame clones, not every one. The table lists a few hundred thousand clones, approximately 87% of them singletons. Sequencing used PBMCs or T cells enriched from blood (not recorded which). This chain connects TRBV18 to TRBJ1-1; no firm D call. The receptor was derived from a woman between 50 and 59 years old who had recovered from COVID-19. CDR3 sequence reads: CASSAGNTEAFF. CDR3 nucleotides: TGTGCCAGCTCAGCGGGGAACACTGAAGCTTTCTTT.